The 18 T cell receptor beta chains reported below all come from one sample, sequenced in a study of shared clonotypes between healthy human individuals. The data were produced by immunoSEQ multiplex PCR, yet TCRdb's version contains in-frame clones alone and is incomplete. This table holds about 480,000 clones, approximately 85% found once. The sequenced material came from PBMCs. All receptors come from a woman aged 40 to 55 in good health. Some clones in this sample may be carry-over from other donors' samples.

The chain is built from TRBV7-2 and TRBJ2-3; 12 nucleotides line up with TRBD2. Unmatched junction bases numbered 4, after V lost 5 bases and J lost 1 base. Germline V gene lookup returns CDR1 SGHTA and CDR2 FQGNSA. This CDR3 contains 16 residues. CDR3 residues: CASSRRLAGGTDTQYF. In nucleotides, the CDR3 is TGTGCCAGCAGCCGAAGACTAGCGGGAGGCACAGATACGCAGTATTTT.

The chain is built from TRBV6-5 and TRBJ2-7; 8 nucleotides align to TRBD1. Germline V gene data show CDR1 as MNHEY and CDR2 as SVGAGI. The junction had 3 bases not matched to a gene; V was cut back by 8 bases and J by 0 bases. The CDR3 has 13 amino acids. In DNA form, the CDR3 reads TGTGCCAGCCGGGACAGGAGCTCCTACGAGCAGTACTTC. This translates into CASRDRSSYEQYF.

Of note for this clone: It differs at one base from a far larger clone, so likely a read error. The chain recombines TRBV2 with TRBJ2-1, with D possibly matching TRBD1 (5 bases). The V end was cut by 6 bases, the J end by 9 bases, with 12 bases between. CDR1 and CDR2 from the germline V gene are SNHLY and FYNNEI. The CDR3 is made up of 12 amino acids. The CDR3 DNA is TGTGCCAGCAGGACAACAGGTAGTGAGCAGTTCTTC. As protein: CASRTTGSEQFF.

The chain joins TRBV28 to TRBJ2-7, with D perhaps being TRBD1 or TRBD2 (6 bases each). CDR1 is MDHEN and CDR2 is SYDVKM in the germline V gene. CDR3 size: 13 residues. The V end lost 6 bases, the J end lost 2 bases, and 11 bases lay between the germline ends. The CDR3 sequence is CASRTGAAYEQYF. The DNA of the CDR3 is TGTGCCAGCAGGACGGGGGCCGCCTACGAGCAGTACTTC.

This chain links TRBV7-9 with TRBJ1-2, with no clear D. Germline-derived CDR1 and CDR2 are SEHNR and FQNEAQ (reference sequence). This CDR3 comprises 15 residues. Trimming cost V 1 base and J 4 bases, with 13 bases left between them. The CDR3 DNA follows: TGTGCCAGCAGCTTAGTTGGTTCACTAAGCTATGGCTACACCTTC. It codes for CASSLVGSLSYGYTF.

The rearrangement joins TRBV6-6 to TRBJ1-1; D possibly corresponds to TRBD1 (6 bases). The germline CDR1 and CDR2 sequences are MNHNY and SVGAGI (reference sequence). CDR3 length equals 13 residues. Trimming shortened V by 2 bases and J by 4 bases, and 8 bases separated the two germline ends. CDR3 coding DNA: TGTGCCAGCAGTTACGGGGGCTTCACTGAAGCTTTCTTT. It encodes CASSYGGFTEAFF.

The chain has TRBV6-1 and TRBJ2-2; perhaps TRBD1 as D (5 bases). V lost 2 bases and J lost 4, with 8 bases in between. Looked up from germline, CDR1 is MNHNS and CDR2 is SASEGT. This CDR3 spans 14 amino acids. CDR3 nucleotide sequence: TGTGCCAGCAGTGAATACAGGAGCACCGGGGAGCTGTTTTTT. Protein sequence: CASSEYRSTGELFF.

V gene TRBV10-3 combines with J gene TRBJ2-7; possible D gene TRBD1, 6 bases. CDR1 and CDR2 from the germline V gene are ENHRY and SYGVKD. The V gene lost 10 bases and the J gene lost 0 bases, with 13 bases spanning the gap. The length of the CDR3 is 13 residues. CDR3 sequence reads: CATNRDISYEQYF. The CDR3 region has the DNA TGTGCCACGAATCGGGACATCTCCTACGAGCAGTACTTC.

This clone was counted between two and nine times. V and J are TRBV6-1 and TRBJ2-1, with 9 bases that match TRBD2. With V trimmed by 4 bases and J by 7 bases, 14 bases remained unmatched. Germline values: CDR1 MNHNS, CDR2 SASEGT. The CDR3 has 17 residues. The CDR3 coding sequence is TGTGCCAGCAGTGTAAGTTTCTTTTTAGCGGGAGTGAATGAGCAGTTCTTC. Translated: CASSVSFFLAGVNEQFF.

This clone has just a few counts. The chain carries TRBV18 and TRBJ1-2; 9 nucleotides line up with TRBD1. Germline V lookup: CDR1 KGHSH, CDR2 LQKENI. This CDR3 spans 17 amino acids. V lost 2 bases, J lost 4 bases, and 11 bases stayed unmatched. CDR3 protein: CASSPSADRGAFYGYTF. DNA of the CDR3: TGTGCCAGCTCACCATCTGCCGACAGGGGGGCTTTCTATGGCTACACCTTC. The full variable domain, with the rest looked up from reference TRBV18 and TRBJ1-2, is NAGVMQNPRHLVRRRGQEARLRCSPMKGHSHVYWYRQLPEEGLKFMVYLQKENIIDESGMPKERFSAEFPKEGPSILRIQQVVRGDSAAYFCASSPSADRGAFYGYTFGSGTRLTVV.

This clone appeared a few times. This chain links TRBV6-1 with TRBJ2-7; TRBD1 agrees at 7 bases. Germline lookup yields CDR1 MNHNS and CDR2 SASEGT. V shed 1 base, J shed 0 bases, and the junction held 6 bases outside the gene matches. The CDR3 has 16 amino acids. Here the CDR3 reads CASSEGQGDSSYEQYF. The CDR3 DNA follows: TGTGCCAGCAGTGAAGGCCAGGGGGATAGCTCCTACGAGCAGTACTTC.

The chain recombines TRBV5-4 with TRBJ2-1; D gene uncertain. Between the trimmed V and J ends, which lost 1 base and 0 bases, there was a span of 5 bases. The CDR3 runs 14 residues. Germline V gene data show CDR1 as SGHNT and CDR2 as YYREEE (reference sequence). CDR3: CASSLIGSYNEQFF. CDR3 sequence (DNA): TGTGCCAGCAGCTTGATCGGCTCCTACAATGAGCAGTTCTTC.

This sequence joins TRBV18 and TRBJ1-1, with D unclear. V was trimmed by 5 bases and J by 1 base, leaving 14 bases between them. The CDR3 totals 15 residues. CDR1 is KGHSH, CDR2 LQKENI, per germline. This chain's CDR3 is CASSAGTPANTEAFF. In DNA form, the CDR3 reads TGTGCCAGCTCAGCAGGAACTCCGGCGAACACTGAAGCTTTCTTT.

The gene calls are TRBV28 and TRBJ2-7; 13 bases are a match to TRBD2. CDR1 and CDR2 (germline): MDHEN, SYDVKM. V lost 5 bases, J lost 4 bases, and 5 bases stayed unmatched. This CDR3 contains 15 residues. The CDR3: CASSQGLAGAYEQYF. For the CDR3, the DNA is TGTGCCAGCAGTCAAGGACTAGCGGGGGCTTACGAGCAGTACTTC.

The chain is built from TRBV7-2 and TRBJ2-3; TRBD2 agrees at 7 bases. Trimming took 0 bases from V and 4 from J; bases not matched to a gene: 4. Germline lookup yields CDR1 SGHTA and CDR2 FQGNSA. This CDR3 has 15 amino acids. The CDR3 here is CASSLAGGRPDTQYF. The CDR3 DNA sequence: TGTGCCAGCAGCTTAGCGGGAGGGCGGCCAGATACGCAGTATTTT.

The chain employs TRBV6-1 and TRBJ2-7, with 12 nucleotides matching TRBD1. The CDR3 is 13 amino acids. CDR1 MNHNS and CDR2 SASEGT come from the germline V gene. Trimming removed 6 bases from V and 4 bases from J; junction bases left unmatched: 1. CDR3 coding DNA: TGTGCCAGCAGGGGACAGGGGGCTTACGAGCAGTACTTC. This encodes CASRGQGAYEQYF.

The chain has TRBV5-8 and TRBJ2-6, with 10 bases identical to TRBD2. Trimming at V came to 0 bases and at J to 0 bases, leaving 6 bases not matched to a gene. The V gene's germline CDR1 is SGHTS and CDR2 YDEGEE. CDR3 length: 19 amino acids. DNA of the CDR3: TGTGCCAGCAGCTTGGTTCTCACTAGCGGGAACTCTGGGGCCAACGTCCTGACTTTC. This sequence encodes CASSLVLTSGNSGANVLTF.

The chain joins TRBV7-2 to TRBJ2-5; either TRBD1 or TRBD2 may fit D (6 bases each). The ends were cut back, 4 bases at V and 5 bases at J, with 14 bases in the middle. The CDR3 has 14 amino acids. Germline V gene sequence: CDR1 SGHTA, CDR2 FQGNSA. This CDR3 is CASSSQGLGETQYF. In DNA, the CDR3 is TGTGCCAGCAGCTCACAGGGACTGGGGGAGACCCAGTACTTC.